This entry is about one T cell receptor beta chain. The sample originates from a study of shared clonotypes between healthy human individuals. For the study at large: Donor ages ranged 18 to 49 years: a couple of women, a few men.

This CDR3 is 15 amino acids long. Germline V gene lookup returns CDR1 SGHNT and CDR2 YENEEA. The V and J ends lost 1 base and 2 bases respectively, with 11 bases between them. Researchers ran the assay at a deep level. Produced via immunoSEQ multiplex PCR; TCRdb's table is partial and in-frame only. The top ten hold 12% of the sample, which has 450,000 to 650,000 clones, roughly 79% seen once. The genes are TRBV11-3 and TRBJ2-5; tentative D call: TRBD2 (5 bases). The sample consisted of PBMCs. The receptor was derived from a woman in her thirties or forties in good health. Some clones in this sample may be carry-over from other donors' samples. The chain's CDR3 is CASSLGAGMQETQYF. As DNA, the CDR3 is TGTGCCAGCAGCTTAGGGGCCGGGATGCAAGAGACCCAGTACTTC.